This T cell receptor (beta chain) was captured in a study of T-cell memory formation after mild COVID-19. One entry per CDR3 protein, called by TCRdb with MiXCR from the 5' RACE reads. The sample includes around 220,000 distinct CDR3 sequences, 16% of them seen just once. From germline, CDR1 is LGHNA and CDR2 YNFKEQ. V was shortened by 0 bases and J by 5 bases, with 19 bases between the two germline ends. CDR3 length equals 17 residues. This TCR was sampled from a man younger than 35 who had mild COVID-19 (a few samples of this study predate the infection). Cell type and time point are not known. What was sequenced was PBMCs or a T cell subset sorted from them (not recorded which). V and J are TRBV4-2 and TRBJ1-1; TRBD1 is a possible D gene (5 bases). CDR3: CASSQEVSGLGLTEAFF. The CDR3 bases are TGTGCCAGCAGCCAAGAGGTTTCAGGGTTGGGACTAACTGAAGCTTTCTTT.